This TCR beta chain was identified during a study of control samples from healthy donors and cancer patients. Sequencing used immunoSEQ multiplex PCR; TCRdb keeps in-frame clones, though not all of them. The sample consists of some 80,000 clones, roughly nine tenths of them appearing once. Germline assignment: CDR1 GTSNPN and CDR2 SVGIG (reference sequence). V was cut by 3 bases and J by 5 bases, with 16 bases left in between. The CDR3 is 14 amino acids. Input material: blood. This chain uses TRBV30 with TRBJ2-5; maybe TRBD1 (6 bases). The receptor was derived from a middle-aged man in good health. The CDR3 sequence: CAWSLGGALETQYF. CDR3 DNA: TGTGCCTGGAGCCTAGGGGGTGCTCTCGAGACCCAGTACTTC. Looking up the rest from reference TRBV30 and TRBJ2-5 gives the full variable domain: SQTIHQWPATLVQPVGSPLSLECTVEGTSNPNLYWYRQAAGRGLQLLFYSVGIGQISSEVPQNLSASRPQDRQFILSSKKLLLSDSGFYLCAWSLGGALETQYFGPGTRLLVL.